A single sample is the source of the 18 T cell receptor beta chains below, sequenced in a study of neurological immune-mediated disorders. Via MiXCR, TCRdb re-called the 5' RACE reads, giving one row per CDR3 protein. The sample lists approximately 100,000 distinct CDR3 sequences; roughly 3.2% were seen once. The sequenced sample consisted of PBMCs. The receptors were sampled from a woman in her forties or fifties with multiple sclerosis.

This clonotype was counted between two and nine times. A clone one base away is much larger, so this may be a read error. The chain joins TRBV20-1 to TRBJ1-5, with D perhaps matching TRBD1 (5 bases). Germline assignment: CDR1 DFQATT and CDR2 SNEGSKA (reference sequence). The CDR3 sequence is 14 residues long. This chain's CDR3 is CSARDGSGREPQNF. The CDR3 DNA reads as TGCAGTGCTAGAGATGGGTCAGGGCGAGAGCCCCAGAATTTT.

At least ten counts were recorded for this clonotype. V gene TRBV20-1 combines with J gene TRBJ2-5; the match to TRBD2 covers 10 bases. The germline V gene has CDR1 DFQATT and CDR2 SNEGSKA (reference sequence). CDR3 size: 15 residues. The trim removed 2 bases at V and 1 base at J, leaving 4 bases unmatched. CDR3 nucleotides: TGCAGTGCTAGAAGGGCTAGCGGGGGCCAAGAGACCCAGTACTTC. Its translation is CSARRASGGQETQYF.

This chain connects TRBV6-5 to TRBJ2-2; D is ambiguous. Trimming stripped 2 bases from V and 2 bases from J, with 9 bases between. This CDR3 region has 15 residues. Germline CDR1 is MNHEY and CDR2 is SVGAGI. CDR3 protein: CASSYRRQNTGELFF. The DNA of the CDR3 is TGTGCCAGCAGTTACAGGAGACAAAACACCGGGGAGCTGTTTTTT.

This clonotype was seen ten or more times. The chain carries TRBV20-1 and TRBJ2-2; unclear D gene. V lost 5 bases and J 8 bases, leaving 18 bases between the germline ends. Germline V CDR1 and CDR2: DFQATT, SNEGSKA (reference sequence). This CDR3 contains 14 residues. CDR3 loop: CSAGSGVNPGELFF. Written as DNA, the CDR3 is TGCAGTGCTGGCAGTGGTGTCAACCCGGGGGAGCTGTTTTTT.

Regarding this clonotype: Possible read error: a much larger clone is one base away. The rearrangement uses TRBV7-9 and TRBJ2-4, with TRBD2 matching over 8 bases. Germline-derived CDR1 and CDR2 are SEHNR and FQNEAQ (reference sequence). The CDR3 has 16 amino acids. CDR3 DNA: TGTGCCAGCAGGGAGACTAGCGCGCTAGCCAAAAAAATTCAGTACTTC. This translates into CASRETSALAKKIQYF.

This clonotype was counted many times. The gene calls are TRBV6-1 and TRBJ2-1; tentatively, D is TRBD1 or TRBD2 (5 bases each). The CDR3 is 14 amino acids. In germline, CDR1 is MNHNS, CDR2 SASEGT. The V end lost 0 bases, the J end lost 6 bases, and 9 bases lay between the germline ends. This CDR3 is CASSEATGTNEQFF. The CDR3 region has the DNA TGTGCCAGCAGTGAAGCAACCGGGACCAATGAGCAGTTCTTC.

This clonotype was counted many times. The chain is built from TRBV7-2 and TRBJ2-7, with D perhaps TRBD1 or TRBD2 (5 bases each). Per germline, CDR1 SGHTA and CDR2 FQGNSA. V lost 2 bases to trimming and J lost 2 bases, with 13 bases between them. This CDR3 spans 15 amino acids. CDR3 region: CASSLFQGPAYEQYF. DNA of the CDR3: TGTGCCAGCAGCTTATTTCAGGGACCAGCCTACGAGCAGTACTTC.

This clonotype was counted at least ten times. V is TRBV5-1 and J is TRBJ2-5, with D maybe TRBD2 (6 bases). Germline V gene lookup returns CDR1 SGHRS and CDR2 YFSETQ. The CDR3 has 13 amino acids. Trimming removed 2 bases from V and 5 bases from J, with 10 bases in between. CDR3 nucleotides: TGCGCCAGCAGCTTAATGGCGGGGGAGACCCAGTACTTC. This gives the protein CASSLMAGETQYF. The full variable domain, rest sourced from reference TRBV5-1 and TRBJ2-5, is KAGVTQTPRYLIKTRGQQVTLSCSPISGHRSVSWYQQTPGQGLQFLFEYFSETQRNKGNFPGRFSGRQFSNSRSEMNVSTLELGDSALYLCASSLMAGETQYFGPGTRLLVL.

This clonotype has at least ten counts. The rearrangement links TRBV12-3 or TRBV12-4 to TRBJ2-7, with no clear D. Trimming removed 6 bases from V and 1 base from J, with 13 bases in between. The CDR3 has 14 amino acids. CDR3 in DNA: TGTGCCAGCAGCCCCCGGCCGAAATCCTACGAGCAGTACTTC. This sequence encodes CASSPRPKSYEQYF.

In this sample, this clonotype turned up a few times. This chain links TRBV5-1 with TRBJ2-1, with D uncertain. V was shortened by 1 base and J by 1 base, with 9 bases between the two germline ends. The CDR3 covers 15 residues. Germline V gene lookup returns CDR1 SGHRS and CDR2 YFSETQ. CDR3 in DNA: TGCGCCAGCAGCTTGTCGGATAGGTCCTACAATGAGCAGTTCTTC. This translates into CASSLSDRSYNEQFF.

This clonotype has ten or more counts. This chain connects TRBV5-1 to TRBJ2-1; no definite D call. V was pared by 3 bases and J by 5 bases, with 9 bases between. There are 13 residues in the CDR3. Looked up from germline, CDR1 is SGHRS and CDR2 is YFSETQ. CDR3 residues: CASSSAIHNEQFF. CDR3 nucleotides: TGCGCCAGCAGCTCCGCGATACACAATGAGCAGTTCTTC.

The chain recombines TRBV5-1 with TRBJ2-2; 11 bases are shared with TRBD2. CDR1 SGHRS and CDR2 YFSETQ come from the germline V gene. CDR3 length: 16 amino acids. The V segment lost 4 bases and the J segment 7 bases; nucleotides outside the gene matches: 9. The CDR3 nucleotides read TGCGCCAGCAGCGGATCTAGCGGGGGGCCAGGCGGGGAGCTGTTTTTT. As protein: CASSGSSGGPGGELFF.

This clonotype appeared many times. This chain connects TRBV20-1 to TRBJ2-5; maybe TRBD1 (6 bases). Germline CDR1 DFQATT, CDR2 SNEGSKA (reference sequence). This CDR3 has 13 residues. V was cut by 4 bases and J by 5 bases, with 14 bases left in between. CDR3 coding DNA: TGCAGTGCTAAGAGGGGGAACGGGGAGACCCAGTACTTC. As protein: CSAKRGNGETQYF.

At least ten counts were recorded for this clonotype. V is TRBV15 and J is TRBJ2-2; no clear D gene. V lost 0 bases and J 4 bases, leaving 9 bases between the germline ends. This CDR3 has 15 residues. Germline CDR1 and CDR2: LNHNV and YYDKDF (reference sequence). The CDR3 spells CATSREKDRTGELFF. The CDR3 region has the DNA TGTGCCACCAGCAGAGAGAAGGATCGCACCGGGGAGCTGTTTTTT.

This clonotype came up many times. The chain employs TRBV20-1 and TRBJ2-3, with 12 bases aligning to TRBD2. Germline V gene lookup returns CDR1 DFQATT and CDR2 SNEGSKA (reference sequence). The J segment lost 1 base and the V segment lost 1 base, leaving 0 bases of the junction unmatched. This CDR3 is 15 amino acids long. The CDR3 region has the DNA TGCAGTGCTAGAGGGACTAGCGGGGGCACAGATACGCAGTATTTT. Its translation is CSARGTSGGTDTQYF.

This clonotype was observed many times. The rearrangement links TRBV28 to TRBJ1-5, with 7 bases fitting TRBD1. This CDR3 region has 16 residues. Germline V gene data show CDR1 as MDHEN and CDR2 as SYDVKM. The V and J ends lost 5 bases and 4 bases, in that order; junction bases with no gene match: 11. The CDR3 coding sequence is TGTGCCAGCAGTGACAGGGCTACATTGTGGAATCAGCCCCAGCATTTT. Translating gives CASSDRATLWNQPQHF.

This clonotype was seen repeatedly, ten times or more. The V gene is TRBV28, the J gene TRBJ1-2; D possibly corresponds to TRBD1 (5 bases). Trimming pared 5 bases from V and 4 bases from J, leaving 17 bases between. The CDR3 contains 15 residues. The germline CDR1 and CDR2 sequences are MDHEN and SYDVKM. This CDR3 is CASSGFEGRTYGYTF. The DNA of the CDR3 is TGTGCCAGCAGTGGTTTCGAGGGGCGCACCTATGGCTACACCTTC.

This clonotype has at least ten counts. The chain uses TRBV9 and TRBJ2-1, with TRBD1 as a possible D gene (5 bases). Germline V gene data show CDR1 as SGDLS and CDR2 as YYNGEE. This CDR3 is 13 amino acids long. Trimming removed 0 bases from V and 8 bases from J, with 9 bases in between. CDR3 coding DNA: TGTGCCAGCAGCGTAGGATTAGGGGATGAGCAGTTCTTC. It specifies CASSVGLGDEQFF.